This T cell receptor (beta chain) emerged from a study of blood T cell repertoires in COVID-19. For the study at large: The origin of the acute and convalescent COVID-19 samples was the United States, Italy and Spain. From T cells, B-cell-depleted T cells, or PBMCs came the material, which was cDNA or gDNA.

CDR3 size: 19 residues. The method was immunoSEQ multiplex PCR; TCRdb's version includes in-frame clones alone and lacks a portion of them. The data show 270,000 or so clones, about 85% seen once. The source is a human donor in a cohort sampled during active COVID-19. The rearrangement uses TRBV21-1 and TRBJ1-1; TRBD1 is taken as the D call from the table, unchecked against the DNA. TRBV21-1 is a pseudogene. The specimen was peripheral blood. CDR3 bases: TGTGCCAGCAGCGCCCCTACCTTCAGGGGGCGCATGATGGACACTGAAGCTTTCTTT. Its protein product is CASSAPTFRGRMMDTEAFF.